The source of this T cell receptor beta chain is a study of blood T cells in healthy people across ages. General study points: Older age coincided with a roughly linear decline in TCR beta diversity per million T cells. Greater diversity and more naive CD4+ cells were seen in long-lived donors than in aged donors.

This clonotype was detected only a few times. Its antigen is currently unknown. The second PCR ran roughly 6 to 11 cycles with a sample-barcoded 5' primer and J-beta primers. Every single cDNA molecule received a tag from a template-switch adaptor with 12 random nucleotides. MiXCR, run by TCRdb on the 5' RACE reads, gives a single entry per CDR3 protein. Of hundreds of thousands of distinct CDR3 sequences in the sample, approximately 31% were seen once. V lost 9 bases, J lost 4 bases, and 12 bases lay in between. CDR1 is LGHNA and CDR2 is YNFKEQ in the germline V gene. The CDR3 totals 13 residues. This TCR derives from a woman older than 75 in good health. The gene calls are TRBV4-2 and TRBJ1-4; D is possibly TRBD1 (6 bases). Sample: blood. CDR3 in DNA: TGTGCCAGTAGAAGACAGGATAATGAAAAACTGTTTTTT. It translates to CASRRQDNEKLFF.